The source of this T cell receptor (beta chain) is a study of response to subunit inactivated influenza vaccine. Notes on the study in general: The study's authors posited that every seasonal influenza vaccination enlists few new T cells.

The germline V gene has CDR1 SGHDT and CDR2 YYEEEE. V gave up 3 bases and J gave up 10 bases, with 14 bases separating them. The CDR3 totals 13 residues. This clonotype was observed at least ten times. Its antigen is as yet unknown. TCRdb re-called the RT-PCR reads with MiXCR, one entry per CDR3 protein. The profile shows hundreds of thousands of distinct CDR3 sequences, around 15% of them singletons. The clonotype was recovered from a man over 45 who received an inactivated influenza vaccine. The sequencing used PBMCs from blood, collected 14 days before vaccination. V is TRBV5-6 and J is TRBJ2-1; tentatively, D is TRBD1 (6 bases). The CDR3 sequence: CASSYYRAGEQFF. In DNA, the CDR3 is TGTGCCAGCAGCTATTACAGGGCAGGGGAGCAGTTCTTC.